This TCR beta chain was sequenced in a study of blood T cell repertoires in COVID-19. Study-level information: The United States, Italy and Spain provided the acute and convalescent COVID-19 samples. PBMCs, B-cell-depleted T cells, or T cells provided the cDNA or gDNA that made up the material.

Original handling: For nucleated cells, counts were estimated from reference gene primer amplification. Using immunoSEQ multiplex PCR, the repertoire was profiled, and TCRdb retains in-frame clones only, with some absent. V and J calls and clone size follow that table, whereas D and trimming were derived from the DNA. The sample comprises roughly 100,000 clones, 81% of which are singletons, and roughly 10% rests with the top ten. The length of the CDR3 is 12 residues. With 7 bases removed from V and 5 bases from J, the gap between germline ends came to 10 bases. Germline loops: CDR1 SGHNT, CDR2 YYREEE (reference sequence).

The TCR sequence derives from a woman in her seventies with acute or convalescent COVID-19. Sequencing used peripheral blood. The rearrangement joins TRBV5-4 to TRBJ2-1; the D gene is possibly TRBD1 (6 bases). The CDR3 region has the DNA TGTGCCAGCGATCAGGGGAACAATGAGCAGTTCTTC. This codes for CASDQGNNEQFF.